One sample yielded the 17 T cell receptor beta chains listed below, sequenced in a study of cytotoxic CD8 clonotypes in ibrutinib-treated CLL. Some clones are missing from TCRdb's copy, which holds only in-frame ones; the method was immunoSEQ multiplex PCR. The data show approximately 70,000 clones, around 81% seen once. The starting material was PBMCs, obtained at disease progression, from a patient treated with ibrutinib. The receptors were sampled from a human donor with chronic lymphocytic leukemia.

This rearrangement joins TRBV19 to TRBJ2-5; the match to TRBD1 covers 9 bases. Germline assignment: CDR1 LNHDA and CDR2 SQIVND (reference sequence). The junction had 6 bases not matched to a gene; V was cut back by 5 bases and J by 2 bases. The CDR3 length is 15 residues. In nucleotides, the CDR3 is TGTGCCAGTAGTGCACCGGGACAGGGACAAGAGACCCAGTACTTC. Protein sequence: CASSAPGQGQETQYF.

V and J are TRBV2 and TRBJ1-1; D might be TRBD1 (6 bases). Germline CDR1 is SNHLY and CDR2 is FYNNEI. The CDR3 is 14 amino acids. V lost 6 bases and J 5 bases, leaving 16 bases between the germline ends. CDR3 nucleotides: TGTGCCAGCAGCGTGACGGGGGGCTATACTGAAGCTTTCTTT. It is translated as CASSVTGGYTEAFF.

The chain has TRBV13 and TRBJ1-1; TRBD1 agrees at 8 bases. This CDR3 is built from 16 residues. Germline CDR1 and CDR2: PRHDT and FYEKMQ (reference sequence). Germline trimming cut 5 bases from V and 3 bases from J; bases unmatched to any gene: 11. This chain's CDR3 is CASSPRTGWEDTEAFF. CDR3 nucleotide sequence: TGTGCCAGCAGCCCTCGGACAGGGTGGGAGGACACTGAAGCTTTCTTT.

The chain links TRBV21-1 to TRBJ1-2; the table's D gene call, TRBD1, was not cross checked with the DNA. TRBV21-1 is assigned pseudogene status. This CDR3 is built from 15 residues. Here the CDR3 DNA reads TGTGCCAGCAGCAAAGAGACAGGGCTTAACTATGGCTACACCTTC. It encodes CASSKETGLNYGYTF.

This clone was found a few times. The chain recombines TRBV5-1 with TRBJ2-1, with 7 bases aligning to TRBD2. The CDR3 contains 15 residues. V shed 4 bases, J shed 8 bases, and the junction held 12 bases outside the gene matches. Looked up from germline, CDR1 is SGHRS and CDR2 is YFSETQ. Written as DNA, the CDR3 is TGCGCCAGCAGCGAACTGGCGGGAGTGGTCGATGAGCAGTTCTTC. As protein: CASSELAGVVDEQFF.

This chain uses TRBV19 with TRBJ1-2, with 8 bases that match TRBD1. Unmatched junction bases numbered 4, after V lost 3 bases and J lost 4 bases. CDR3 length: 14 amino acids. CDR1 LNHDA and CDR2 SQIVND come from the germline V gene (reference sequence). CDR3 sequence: CASSIGDRFYGYTF. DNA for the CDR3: TGTGCCAGTAGTATCGGGGACAGGTTCTATGGCTACACCTTC.

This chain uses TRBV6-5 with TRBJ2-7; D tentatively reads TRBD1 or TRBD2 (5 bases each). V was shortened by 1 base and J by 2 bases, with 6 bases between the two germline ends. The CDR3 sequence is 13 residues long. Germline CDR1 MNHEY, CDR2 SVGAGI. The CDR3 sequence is CASSYLGAYEQYF. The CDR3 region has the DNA TGTGCCAGCAGTTACTTGGGGGCCTACGAGCAGTACTTC.

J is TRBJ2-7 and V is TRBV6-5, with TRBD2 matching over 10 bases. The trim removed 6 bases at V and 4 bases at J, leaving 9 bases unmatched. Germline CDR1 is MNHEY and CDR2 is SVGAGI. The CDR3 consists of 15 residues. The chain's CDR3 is CASSPFPSGGYEQYF. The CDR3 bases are TGTGCCAGCAGCCCTTTCCCTAGCGGGGGTTACGAGCAGTACTTC.

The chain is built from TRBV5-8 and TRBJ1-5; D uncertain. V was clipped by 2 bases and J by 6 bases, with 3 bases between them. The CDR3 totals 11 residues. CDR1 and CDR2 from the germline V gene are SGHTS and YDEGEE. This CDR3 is CASSFGQPQHF. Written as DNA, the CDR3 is TGTGCCAGCAGCTTTGGTCAGCCCCAGCATTTT.

The CDR3 is CASRGDFYEQYF. The CDR3 nucleotides are TGTGCCAGCAGGGGGGACTTCTACGAGCAGTACTTC. The chain employs TRBV2 and TRBJ2-7, with D maybe TRBD2 (6 bases). The germline V gene encodes CDR1 SNHLY and CDR2 FYNNEI. The CDR3 covers 12 residues. Between the trimmed V and J ends, which lost 6 bases and 3 bases, there was a span of 9 bases.

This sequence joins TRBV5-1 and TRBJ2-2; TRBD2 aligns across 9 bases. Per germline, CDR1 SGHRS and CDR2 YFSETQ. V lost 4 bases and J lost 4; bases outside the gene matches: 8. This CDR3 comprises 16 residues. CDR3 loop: CASSTGTSSSTGELFF. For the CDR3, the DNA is TGCGCCAGCAGCACCGGGACTAGCAGTAGCACCGGGGAGCTGTTTTTT.

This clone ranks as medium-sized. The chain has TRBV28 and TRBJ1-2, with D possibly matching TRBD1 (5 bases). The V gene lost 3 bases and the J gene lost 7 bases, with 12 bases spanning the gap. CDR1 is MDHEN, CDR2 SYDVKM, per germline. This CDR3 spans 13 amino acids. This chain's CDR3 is CASSFGHRGGYTF. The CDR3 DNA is TGTGCCAGCAGTTTTGGTCATAGGGGTGGCTACACCTTC.

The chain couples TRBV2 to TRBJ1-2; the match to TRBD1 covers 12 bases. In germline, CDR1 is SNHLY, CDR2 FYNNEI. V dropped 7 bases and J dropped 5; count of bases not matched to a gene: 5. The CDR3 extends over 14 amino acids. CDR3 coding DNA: TGTGCCAGCAAGGGACAGGGGGCGGGTTATGGCTACACCTTC. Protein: CASKGQGAGYGYTF.

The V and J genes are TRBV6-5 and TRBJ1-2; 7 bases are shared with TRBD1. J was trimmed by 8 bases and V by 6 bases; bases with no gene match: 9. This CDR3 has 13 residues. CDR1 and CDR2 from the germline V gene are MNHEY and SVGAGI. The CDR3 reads CASSPTGAGGYTF. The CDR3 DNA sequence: TGTGCCAGCAGCCCAACAGGGGCCGGCGGCTACACCTTC.

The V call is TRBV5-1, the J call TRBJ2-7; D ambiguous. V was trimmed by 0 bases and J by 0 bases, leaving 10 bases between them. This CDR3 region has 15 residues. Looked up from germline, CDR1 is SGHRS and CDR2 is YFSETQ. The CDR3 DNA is TGCGCCAGCAGCTTGGGCCCCACCCACTCCTACGAGCAGTACTTC. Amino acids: CASSLGPTHSYEQYF. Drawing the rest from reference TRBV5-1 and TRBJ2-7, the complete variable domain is KAGVTQTPRYLIKTRGQQVTLSCSPISGHRSVSWYQQTPGQGLQFLFEYFSETQRNKGNFPGRFSGRQFSNSRSEMNVSTLELGDSALYLCASSLGPTHSYEQYFGPGTRLTVT.

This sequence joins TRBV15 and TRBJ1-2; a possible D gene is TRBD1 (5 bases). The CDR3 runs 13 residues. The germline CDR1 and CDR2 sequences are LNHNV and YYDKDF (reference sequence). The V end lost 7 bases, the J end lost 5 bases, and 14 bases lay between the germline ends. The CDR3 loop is CATTPGRSYGYTF. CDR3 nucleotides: TGTGCCACCACCCCGGGACGGTCATATGGCTACACCTTC.

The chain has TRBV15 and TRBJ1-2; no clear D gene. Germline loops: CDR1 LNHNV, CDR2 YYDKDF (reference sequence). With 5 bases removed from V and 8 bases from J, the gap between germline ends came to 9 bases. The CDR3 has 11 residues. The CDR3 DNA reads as TGTGCCACCAGCTTTGGGGAAGGCTACACCTTC. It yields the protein CATSFGEGYTF. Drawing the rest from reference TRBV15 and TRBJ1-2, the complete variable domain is DAMVIQNPRYQVTQFGKPVTLSCSQTLNHNVMYWYQQKSSQAPKLLFHYYDKDFNNEADTPDNFQSRRPNTSFCFLDIRSPGLGDTAMYLCATSFGEGYTFGSGTRLTVV.